Presented here are 18 T cell receptor beta chains from one specimen sequenced in a study of T-cell reconstitution after alpha-beta-depleted transplantation in children. Using unique molecular identifiers, the investigators prepared the TCRbeta library. MiXCR, applied by TCRdb to the PCR reads, yields one record per CDR3 protein. The sample shows roughly 150,000 distinct CDR3 sequences, around 10% of them seen only once. Sequencing was performed on PBMCs, taken before TCRalphabeta/CD19-depleted stem cell transplant. These receptor sequences come from a boy between 2 and 15 years old with acute myeloid leukemia, due to receive a stem cell transplant.

This clonotype was seen at least ten times. V gene TRBV23-1 combines with J gene TRBJ2-1; D is perhaps TRBD2 (6 bases). TRBV23-1 is sorted into the ORF group, with uncertain function. This CDR3 is built from 15 residues. V was clipped by 6 bases and J by 8 bases, with 20 bases between them. CDR3 sequence reads: CASSLGGFTGDEQFF. In DNA form, the CDR3 reads TGCGCCAGCAGCCTGGGAGGCTTTACTGGGGATGAGCAGTTCTTC.

Points on this clonotype: A read error may explain this, as a much larger clone is one base away. The rearrangement links TRBV5-6 to TRBJ2-2; D unresolved. CDR3 length: 13 residues. CDR1 is SGHDT, CDR2 YYEEEE, per germline. CDR3 protein: CTYGGSNTGELFF. In DNA form, the CDR3 reads TGTACGTATGGCGGTTCGAACACCGGGGAGCTGTTTTTT.

This clonotype was seen more than once but under ten times. Compared with germline, one end of the junction differs, possibly owing to a read error. This CDR3 is CTSSSLTQTGPGDSPLHF. The CDR3 DNA follows: TGTACCAGCAGTTCGCTAACCCAAACAGGGCCCGGGGATTCACCCCTCCACTTT. The chain employs TRBV2 and TRBJ1-6, with a possible D match to TRBD1 (6 bases). The CDR3 consists of 18 residues. Germline V CDR1 and CDR2: SNHLY, FYNNEI.

This clonotype was counted many times. DNA of the CDR3: TGCAGTGCTAGGCGGACAGGGACTAACTATGGCTACACCTTC. As protein: CSARRTGTNYGYTF. V usage is TRBV20-1 and J usage is TRBJ1-2, with 8 bases aligning to TRBD1. CDR1 is DFQATT and CDR2 is SNEGSKA in the germline V gene (reference sequence). Trimming cost V 3 bases and J 0 bases; bases outside gene matches: 3. CDR3 length equals 14 residues.

This clonotype was detected a few times. The chain employs TRBV20-1 and TRBJ2-5; either TRBD1 or TRBD2 may supply D (5 bases each). Trimming shortened V by 3 bases and J by 1 base, and 24 bases separated the two germline ends. CDR3 length equals 18 residues. Germline CDR1 reads DFQATT; CDR2 reads SNEGSKA (reference sequence). CDR3 loop: CSARDFEASWDLQETQYF. The CDR3 DNA reads as TGCAGTGCTAGGGATTTTGAAGCCAGTTGGGACCTCCAAGAGACCCAGTACTTC.

This clonotype was observed at least ten times. The chain uses TRBV10-2 and TRBJ2-1; TRBD2 agrees at 10 bases. CDR3 length: 16 amino acids. J lost 3 bases, V lost 2 bases, and 4 bases had no gene match. Germline-derived CDR1 and CDR2 are WSHSY and SAAADI. The CDR3 here is CASSEAGLASYNEQFF. The CDR3 coding sequence is TGCGCCAGCAGTGAGGCGGGACTAGCGAGCTACAATGAGCAGTTCTTC.

This clonotype came up many times. The V call is TRBV7-2, the J call TRBJ2-1, with 13 bases aligning to TRBD2. V trimming: 1 base; J trimming: 4 bases; junction bases outside the gene matches: 7. This CDR3 spans 18 amino acids. Germline loops: CDR1 SGHTA, CDR2 FQGNSA. The CDR3 loop is CASSLGPGTSGKYNEQFF. The CDR3 coding sequence is TGTGCCAGCAGCTTAGGGCCCGGGACTAGCGGGAAGTACAATGAGCAGTTCTTC.

Comments on this clonotype: This may stem from a read error, because a much larger clone lies one nucleotide away. V and J are TRBV20-1 and TRBJ2-7, with D hard to call. The CDR3 is made up of 14 amino acids. The germline CDR1 and CDR2 sequences are DFQATT and SNEGSKA (reference sequence). V was pared by 1 base and J by 0 bases, with 10 bases between. CDR3 coding DNA: TGCAGTGCTAGAGGTCGGTCTAGCTCCTACGAGCAGTACTTC. Translated, it gives CSARGRSSSYEQYF.

This clonotype was counted many times. This chain connects TRBV19 to TRBJ1-5, with D tentatively TRBD1 (5 bases). This CDR3 comprises 14 residues. The germline V gene has CDR1 LNHDA and CDR2 SQIVND (reference sequence). V lost 0 bases and J 7 bases, leaving 10 bases between the germline ends. This chain's CDR3 is CASSIEGLKQPQHF. DNA of the CDR3: TGTGCCAGTAGTATAGAGGGGCTTAAGCAGCCCCAGCATTTT.

On this clonotype itself: Being one base from a much bigger clone, this may be a read error. The chain links TRBV7-9 to TRBJ2-6; TRBD1 might be the D (5 bases). The CDR3 loop spans 16 amino acids. CDR1 is SEHNR and CDR2 is FQNEAQ in the germline V gene (reference sequence). In nucleotides, the CDR3 is TGTGCCAGCAGCCCCACAGGAGTTTCTGGGGCCAACGTCCTGCCTTTC. This gives the protein CASSPTGVSGANVLPF.

In its sample, this clonotype was seen many times. This rearrangement joins TRBV11-2 to TRBJ2-1; the D gene is possibly TRBD1 (6 bases). This CDR3 contains 16 residues. Germline assignment: CDR1 SGHAT and CDR2 FQNNGV. The V end was cut by 5 bases, the J end by 1 base, with 15 bases between. Here the CDR3 reads CASSVGDTRSYNEQFF. The CDR3 DNA reads as TGTGCCAGCAGCGTTGGGGACACTAGGTCCTACAATGAGCAGTTCTTC.

The sample holds many counts of this clonotype. V and J are TRBV27 and TRBJ2-5; D ambiguous. V lost 6 bases and J lost 2, with 10 bases in between. The CDR3 spans 13 residues. Per the germline V gene, CDR1 is MNHEY and CDR2 is SMNVEV (reference sequence). The CDR3 DNA sequence: TGTGCCAGCAGCCGACTGATTCAAGAGACCCAGTACTTC. It translates to CASSRLIQETQYF.

This clonotype has a count of ten or more. The chain carries TRBV27 and TRBJ2-1, with 7 bases identical to TRBD2. This CDR3 region has 14 residues. Trimming removed 3 bases from V and 6 bases from J; junction bases left unmatched: 5. CDR1 and CDR2 (germline): MNHEY, SMNVEV (reference sequence). CDR3 amino acids: CASSFRLAVNEQFF. The DNA for the CDR3 is TGTGCCAGCAGTTTTCGCCTAGCGGTCAATGAGCAGTTCTTC.

This clonotype was detected ten times or more. The J gene is TRBJ1-1, the V gene TRBV3-1; 8 nucleotides line up with TRBD1. The length of the CDR3 is 15 residues. Germline-derived CDR1 and CDR2 are LGHDT and YNNKEL (reference sequence). V shed 5 bases, J shed 1 base, and the junction held 6 bases outside the gene matches. The CDR3 loop reads CASSFRDRRNTEAFF. The CDR3 DNA reads as TGTGCCAGCAGCTTCCGGGACAGGAGGAACACTGAAGCTTTCTTT.

Ten or more counts support this clonotype. The chain links TRBV12-3 or TRBV12-4 to TRBJ2-3; D gene ambiguous. Trimming removed 4 bases from V and 5 bases from J, with 4 bases in between. The CDR3 contains 11 residues. The CDR3 DNA reads TGTGCCAGCAGTTCAATAGATACGCAGTATTTT. Encoded protein: CASSSIDTQYF.

The genes are TRBV7-9 and TRBJ2-7, with D perhaps TRBD1 (6 bases). V lost 5 bases and J 4 bases, leaving 12 bases between the germline ends. CDR1 and CDR2 (germline): SEHNR, FQNEAQ (reference sequence). The CDR3 has 13 amino acids. CDR3 region: CASSPGQTYEQYF. CDR3 nucleotide sequence: TGTGCCAGCAGCCCCGGACAGACATACGAGCAGTACTTC. Supplemented by reference TRBV7-9 and TRBJ2-7, the full variable domain reads DTGVSQNPRHKITKRGQNVTFRCDPISEHNRLYWYRQTLGQGPEFLTYFQNEAQLEKSRLLSDRFSAERPKGSFSTLEIQRTEQGDSAMYLCASSPGQTYEQYFGPGTRLTVT.

This clonotype came up many times. The V call is TRBV9, the J call TRBJ2-3, with 7 bases lining up with TRBD2. The CDR3 extends over 14 amino acids. The germline V gene encodes CDR1 SGDLS and CDR2 YYNGEE. The ends lost 2 bases at V and 1 base at J; junction bases unmatched: 1. The CDR3 sequence: CASSVLAGTDTQYF. The CDR3 coding sequence is TGTGCCAGCAGCGTGCTAGCGGGCACAGATACGCAGTATTTT.

In this sample, this clonotype turned up many times. The V gene is TRBV20-1, the J gene TRBJ2-4; the D is unclear. Trimming removed 3 bases at V and 2 bases at J, with 14 bases between. From germline, CDR1 is DFQATT and CDR2 SNEGSKA (reference sequence). The CDR3 runs 15 residues. The CDR3 sequence: CSARYYRQPKNIQYF. CDR3 DNA: TGCAGTGCTAGGTATTATCGACAACCCAAAAACATTCAGTACTTC.